The text below deals with one T cell receptor beta chain. What it binds is unknown. Assay: immunoSEQ multiplex PCR; the TCRdb copy retains only in-frame clones and omits some. The sample shows approximately 75,000 clones, 80% to 95% of them seen only once. The data derive from a study of Tregs in tolerant kidney transplant recipients. V was shortened by 4 bases and J by 0 bases, with 8 bases between the two germline ends. The CDR3 consists of 14 residues. The germline V gene has CDR1 SGHNT and CDR2 YYREEE (reference sequence). Points from the study as a whole: Few patients were studied, so findings need validation in larger groups.

The receptor was derived from a human donor who received a combined kidney and bone marrow transplant. The sequences come from Tregs from blood, collected before the transplant. The rearrangement uses TRBV5-4 and TRBJ2-1; D is possibly TRBD1 (5 bases). The CDR3 spells CASSLDSSYNEQFF. Here the CDR3 DNA reads TGTGCCAGCAGCCTAGACAGCTCCTACAATGAGCAGTTCTTC.